These 3 T cell receptor beta chains were sequenced from one sample in a study of molecular identifiers for immune sequencing clone quantification. MiXCR, run by TCRdb on the PCR reads, gives a single entry per CDR3 protein. The data contain about 300,000 distinct CDR3 sequences, around 21% of them singletons. The sequenced sample consisted of naive CD8+ T cells from blood, with Jurkat cell RNA spiked in. As for subset: FACS-sorted CD8+CD4-CCR7+CD45RA+ naive T cells. The receptor set was obtained from a human donor in good health. Some libraries in this study had Jurkat cell RNA spiked in.

This clonotype was observed many times. CDR3 sequence: CASSLPMWGTEAFF. The CDR3 DNA reads as TGTGCCAGCAGCTTACCAATGTGGGGCACTGAAGCTTTCTTT. This chain joins TRBV7-9 and TRBJ1-1; D is unresolved. CDR1 and CDR2 (germline): SEHNR, FQNEAQ (reference sequence). The CDR3 loop spans 14 amino acids. Trimming stripped 2 bases from V and 4 bases from J, with 11 bases between.

This clonotype was seen a few times. The chain has TRBV27 and TRBJ2-3, with a tentative D call TRBD2 (5 bases). The CDR3 has 16 amino acids. In germline, CDR1 is MNHEY, CDR2 SMNVEV (reference sequence). V was trimmed by 3 bases and J by 4 bases, leaving 17 bases between them. Written as DNA, the CDR3 is TGTGCCAGCAGTTTCACCCTTTCCCGGGGAGCAGATACGCAGTATTTT. Its protein product is CASSFTLSRGADTQYF.

This clonotype was found many times. The chain joins TRBV4-3 to TRBJ2-7; D possibly corresponds to TRBD2 (6 bases). This CDR3 is built from 18 residues. Germline CDR1 is LGHNA and CDR2 is YSLEER. V was trimmed by 0 bases and J by 2 bases, leaving 20 bases between them. CDR3 sequence reads: CASSQDIGGAGIAYEQYF. The CDR3 region has the DNA TGCGCCAGCAGCCAAGATATAGGCGGGGCAGGGATCGCCTACGAGCAGTACTTC.